A single sample is the source of the 24 T cell receptor beta chains below, sequenced in a study of long-term antiretroviral therapy in people with HIV. Survey-level immunoSEQ v3.0 assays were run. Method: immunoSEQ multiplex PCR; TCRdb's copy keeps in-frame clones and lacks some. The sample includes around 27,000 clones, over 70% of them seen just once. Sequenced material: unsorted PBMCs, taken 1.1 years before starting antiretroviral therapy. Source of these receptors: a woman aged 30 to 39 with HIV.

This chain connects TRBV6-5 to TRBJ1-1; D is ambiguous. Germline V gene sequence: CDR1 MNHEY, CDR2 SVGAGI. This CDR3 has 11 amino acids. V shed 8 bases and J shed 6 bases, with 10 bases lying between them. The chain's CDR3 is CASLGSSEAFF. CDR3 nucleotide sequence: TGTGCCAGCTTGGGGTCTTCTGAAGCTTTCTTT.

CDR3 DNA: TGTGCCAGCAGCGCAGGGACAGCCTATCAAGAGACCCAGTACTTC. It yields the protein CASSAGTAYQETQYF. The chain joins TRBV11-2 to TRBJ2-5; 7 bases are shared with TRBD1. The CDR3 extends over 15 amino acids. Trimming cost V 5 bases and J 2 bases; bases outside gene matches: 8. Germline CDR1 and CDR2: SGHAT and FQNNGV.

This clone turned up a few times. The chain has TRBV5-1 and TRBJ2-1, with 15 bases fitting TRBD2. The CDR3 is made up of 16 amino acids. CDR1 and CDR2 from the germline V gene are SGHRS and YFSETQ. V lost 3 bases and J lost 10; bases outside the gene matches: 8. The CDR3 bases are TGCGCCAGCAGCTCCTGGACTAGCGGGGGGGGGTTGGAGCAGTTCTTC. This sequence encodes CASSSWTSGGGLEQFF.

The chain joins TRBV27 to TRBJ2-1, with 9 bases that match TRBD2. The CDR3 consists of 16 residues. V shed 4 bases, J shed 2 bases, and the junction held 6 bases outside the gene matches. The V gene's germline CDR1 is MNHEY and CDR2 SMNVEV (reference sequence). The CDR3 here is CASSYFSGGPYNEQFF. The CDR3 DNA reads as TGTGCCAGCAGTTACTTTAGCGGGGGCCCCTACAATGAGCAGTTCTTC.

This clone appeared a few times. The V call is TRBV27, the J call TRBJ2-7, with D possibly matching TRBD2 (5 bases). The CDR3 runs 14 residues. With 4 bases removed from V and 8 bases from J, the gap between germline ends came to 18 bases. Germline CDR1 MNHEY, CDR2 SMNVEV (reference sequence). In DNA, the CDR3 is TGTGCCAGCAGTTCCGGGATACATAGCGAGAAGCAGTACGTC. Its translation: CASSSGIHSEKQYV.

This rearrangement joins TRBV5-1 to TRBJ2-5, with D unclear. The CDR3 loop spans 14 amino acids. Germline V CDR1 and CDR2: SGHRS, YFSETQ. Trimming removed 1 base from V and 5 bases from J, with 12 bases in between. The CDR3 is CASSLTLGQETQYF. The CDR3 bases are TGCGCCAGCAGCTTGACCCTAGGGCAGGAGACCCAGTACTTC.

This clone was counted a single time. This chain connects TRBV5-6 to TRBJ2-5; 9 bases match TRBD1. Germline trimming cut 4 bases from V and 5 bases from J; bases unmatched to any gene: 3. Germline V CDR1 and CDR2: SGHDT, YYEEEE. The CDR3 is 13 residues long. As DNA, the CDR3 is TGTGCCAGCAGCCTAGACAGGGGGGAGACCCAGTACTTC. This gives the protein CASSLDRGETQYF.

This chain joins TRBV7-2 and TRBJ1-1; D is uncertain. V shed 2 bases and J shed 3 bases, with 13 bases lying between them. CDR1 and CDR2 (germline): SGHTA, FQGNSA. There are 15 residues in the CDR3. The CDR3 spells CASSLTAAGYTEAFF. CDR3 in DNA: TGTGCCAGCAGCTTAACAGCAGCTGGCTACACTGAAGCTTTCTTT.

The chain combines TRBV4-1 with TRBJ2-1; no reliable D call. The CDR3 extends over 13 amino acids. The germline V and J ends were trimmed by 6 bases and 8 bases, with 14 bases remaining between them. CDR1 is MGHRA and CDR2 is YSYEKL in the germline V gene. The CDR3 DNA is TGCGCCAGCAGTTTGATTACGGGCGATGAGCAGTTCTTC. It encodes CASSLITGDEQFF.

The chain is built from TRBV29-1 and TRBJ2-7; tentatively, D is TRBD1 or TRBD2 (5 bases each). V lost 7 bases and J lost 0, with 19 bases in between. CDR1 and CDR2 (germline): SQVTM, ANQGSEA. The CDR3 loop spans 15 amino acids. CDR3 nucleotides: TGCAGCGGGATAATTGACGGGGCTTTCTCCTACGAGCAGTACTTC. Translated, it gives CSGIIDGAFSYEQYF.

This clone was seen a handful of times. The V and J genes are TRBV5-1 and TRBJ2-1, with D perhaps matching TRBD1 (7 bases). Trimming shortened V by 2 bases and J by 9 bases, and 24 bases separated the two germline ends. This CDR3 comprises 17 residues. From germline, CDR1 is SGHRS and CDR2 YFSETQ. CDR3 sequence (DNA): TGCGCCAGCAGCTTCCTGGGGGGACTGACAGGGACGAGTGAGCAGTTCTTC. Protein sequence: CASSFLGGLTGTSEQFF.

The genes are TRBV10-3 and TRBJ2-7, with D uncertain. The CDR3 spans 11 residues. Germline CDR1 is ENHRY and CDR2 is SYGVKD. V was trimmed by 1 base and J by 4 bases, leaving 2 bases between them. Here the CDR3 DNA reads TGTGCCATCAGTGAGTTATACGAGCAGTACTTC. Translating gives CAISELYEQYF.

The V and J genes are TRBV11-2 and TRBJ1-1; a weak D match, TRBD1 (5 bases). Between the trimmed V and J ends, which lost 0 bases and 0 bases, there was a span of 11 bases. In germline, CDR1 is SGHAT, CDR2 FQNNGV. The CDR3 spans 16 residues. The CDR3 region is CASSLEAGIMNTEAFF. The DNA of the CDR3 is TGTGCCAGCAGCTTAGAAGCAGGGATTATGAACACTGAAGCTTTCTTT.

The chain couples TRBV27 to TRBJ1-1; 8 bases fit TRBD1. CDR1 is MNHEY, CDR2 SMNVEV, per germline (reference sequence). This CDR3 spans 16 amino acids. After removal of 6 bases from V and 6 bases from J, the junction contained 15 bases not matched to a gene. CDR3 amino acids: CASSRGTGGSNAEAFF. CDR3 nucleotides: TGTGCCAGCAGCCGAGGGACAGGAGGTTCCAACGCTGAAGCTTTCTTT.

A few counts support this clone. The V call is TRBV7-6, the J call TRBJ1-3; weak D call: TRBD1 (5 bases). This CDR3 spans 14 amino acids. Trimming stripped 1 base from V and 2 bases from J, with 6 bases between. The germline V gene encodes CDR1 SGHVS and CDR2 FNYEAQ. The CDR3 sequence: CASSLGQTGNTIYF. The DNA of the CDR3 is TGTGCCAGCAGCTTAGGACAGACTGGAAACACCATATATTTT.

The chain carries TRBV11-2 and TRBJ2-3; D might be TRBD1 (5 bases). Trimming shortened V by 5 bases and J by 5 bases, and 17 bases separated the two germline ends. This CDR3 is 15 amino acids long. Germline values: CDR1 SGHAT, CDR2 FQNNGV. CDR3 DNA: TGTGCCAGCAGCCTTAGGGGTACCAAGGGAGATACGCAGTATTTT. Translation gives CASSLRGTKGDTQYF.

This chain links TRBV19 with TRBJ1-5; maybe TRBD1 (6 bases). The germline CDR1 and CDR2 sequences are LNHDA and SQIVND (reference sequence). The V end was cut by 4 bases, the J end by 1 base, with 8 bases between. The CDR3 runs to 14 residues. The DNA for the CDR3 is TGTGCCAGTAGTACAGGGGCGAGCAATCAGCCCCAGCATTTT. Residues: CASSTGASNQPQHF.

The chain carries TRBV7-6 and TRBJ1-6; 7 bases align to TRBD1. The germline V gene has CDR1 SGHVS and CDR2 FNYEAQ. The ends lost 5 bases at V and 12 bases at J; junction bases unmatched: 19. The CDR3 is made up of 17 amino acids. The CDR3 DNA sequence: TGTGCCAGCAGCCATCATGGAGGGACAGTAGATGCGGGACCCCTCCACTTT. Encoded protein: CASSHHGGTVDAGPLHF.

The rearrangement links TRBV10-3 to TRBJ2-5; the match to TRBD1 covers 7 bases. The CDR3 loop spans 14 amino acids. Per the germline V gene, CDR1 is ENHRY and CDR2 is SYGVKD. The J segment lost 0 bases and the V segment lost 10 bases, leaving 8 bases of the junction unmatched. The CDR3 sequence is CATRGQGDQETQYF. The CDR3 bases are TGTGCCACCAGGGGCCAGGGGGACCAAGAGACCCAGTACTTC.

CDR3 amino acids: CASSDGPYEQYF. CDR3 nucleotides: TGTGCCAGCAGTGACGGGCCCTACGAGCAGTACTTC. The chain joins TRBV25-1 to TRBJ2-7; D gene uncertain. The CDR3 consists of 12 residues. Trimming shortened V by 3 bases and J by 2 bases, and 5 bases separated the two germline ends. The V gene's germline CDR1 is MGHDK and CDR2 SYGVNS.

The chain links TRBV5-6 to TRBJ2-1; D may be TRBD1 (5 bases). The CDR3 consists of 15 residues. Trimming removed 4 bases at V and 6 bases at J, with 17 bases between. Germline loops: CDR1 SGHDT, CDR2 YYEEEE. The CDR3 here is CASSGAGMPRNEQFF. The CDR3, as DNA: TGTGCCAGCAGCGGGGCAGGGATGCCCCGCAATGAGCAGTTCTTC. The variable domain in full, with the rest retrieved from reference TRBV5-6 and TRBJ2-1, is DAGVTQSPTHLIKTRGQQVTLRCSPKSGHDTVSWYQQALGQGPQFIFQYYEEEERQRGNFPDRFSGHQFPNYSSELNVNALLLGDSALYLCASSGAGMPRNEQFFGPGTRLTVL.

This clone occurred a few times. The chain uses TRBV9 and TRBJ1-1; maybe TRBD1 (6 bases). V was cut by 4 bases and J by 11 bases, with 24 bases left in between. Germline V CDR1 and CDR2: SGDLS, YYNGEE. CDR3 length: 15 amino acids. In DNA, the CDR3 is TGTGCCAGCAGCTCTCAACCCGAGGGGGGGGCGGGCGCTTTCTTT. Its translation: CASSSQPEGGAGAFF.

The chain recombines TRBV5-1 with TRBJ2-3; possibly TRBD1 for D (7 bases). With 2 bases removed from V and 2 bases from J, the gap between germline ends came to 21 bases. The germline V gene encodes CDR1 SGHRS and CDR2 YFSETQ. The CDR3 consists of 18 residues. The CDR3 region has the DNA TGCGCCAGCAGCTTCGGGACAGCAACAGGGAGGTACACAGATACGCAGTATTTT. It encodes CASSFGTATGRYTDTQYF.

J is TRBJ1-2 and V is TRBV6-1; 9 positions agree with TRBD1. Germline CDR1 is MNHNS and CDR2 is SASEGT. Germline trimming cut 8 bases from V and 1 base from J; bases unmatched to any gene: 8. The length of the CDR3 is 15 residues. In DNA form, the CDR3 reads TGTGCCAGCCTCCGGGACAGGGCGCTTAACTATGGCTACACCTTC. This sequence encodes CASLRDRALNYGYTF.